What follows describes a single T cell receptor beta chain. This entry comes from a study of control samples from healthy donors and cancer patients. Sequencing used immunoSEQ multiplex PCR; TCRdb keeps in-frame clones, though not all of them. The sample includes about 120,000 clones, about nine tenths of them seen just once. The source of this sequence is a man between 18 and 35 years old in good health. Material for sequencing was blood.

CDR3 amino acids: CASSLGAGGRETQYF. In DNA, the CDR3 is TGCGCCAGCAGCTTGGGCGCCGGGGGCCGTGAGACCCAGTACTTC. The rearrangement joins TRBV5-1 to TRBJ2-5, with D perhaps TRBD1 or TRBD2 (6 bases each). Germline V CDR1 and CDR2: SGHRS, YFSETQ. V lost 0 bases and J lost 5, with 14 bases in between. This CDR3 region has 15 residues.